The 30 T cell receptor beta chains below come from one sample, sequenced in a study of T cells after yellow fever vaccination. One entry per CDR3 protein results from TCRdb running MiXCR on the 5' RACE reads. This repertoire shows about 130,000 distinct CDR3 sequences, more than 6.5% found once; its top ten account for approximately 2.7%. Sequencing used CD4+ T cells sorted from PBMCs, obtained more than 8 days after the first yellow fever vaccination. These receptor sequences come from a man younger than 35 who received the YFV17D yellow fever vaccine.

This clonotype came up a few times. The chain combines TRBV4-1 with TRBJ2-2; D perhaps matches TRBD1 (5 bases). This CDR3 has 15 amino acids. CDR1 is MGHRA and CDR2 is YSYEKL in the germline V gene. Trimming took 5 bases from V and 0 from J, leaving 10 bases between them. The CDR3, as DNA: TGCGCCAGCAGCGCCCGGACACCGAACACCGGGGAGCTGTTTTTT. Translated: CASSARTPNTGELFF.

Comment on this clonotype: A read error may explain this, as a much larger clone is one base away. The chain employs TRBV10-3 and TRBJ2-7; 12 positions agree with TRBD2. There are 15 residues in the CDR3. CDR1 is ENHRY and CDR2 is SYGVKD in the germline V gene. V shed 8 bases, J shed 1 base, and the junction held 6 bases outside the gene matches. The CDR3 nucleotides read TGTGCCATCTGTAAGACTAGCGGGGGTTCCTACGAGCAGTACTTC. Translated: CAICKTSGGSYEQYF.

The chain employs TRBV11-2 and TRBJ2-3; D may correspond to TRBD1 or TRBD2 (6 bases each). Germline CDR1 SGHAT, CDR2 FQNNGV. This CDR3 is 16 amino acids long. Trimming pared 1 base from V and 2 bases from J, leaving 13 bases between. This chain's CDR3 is CASSLVGGPTTDTQYF. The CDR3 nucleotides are TGTGCCAGCAGCTTAGTTGGGGGGCCAACCACAGATACGCAGTATTTT.

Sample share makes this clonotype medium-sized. The CDR3 bases are TGCGCCAGCAGCTTGACAGGCAACAATGAGCAGTTCTTC. The encoded protein is CASSLTGNNEQFF. This chain uses TRBV5-1 with TRBJ2-1; tentative D call: TRBD1 (5 bases). The CDR3 runs 13 residues. V was cut by 1 base and J by 5 bases, with 7 bases left in between. Germline V gene sequence: CDR1 SGHRS, CDR2 YFSETQ.

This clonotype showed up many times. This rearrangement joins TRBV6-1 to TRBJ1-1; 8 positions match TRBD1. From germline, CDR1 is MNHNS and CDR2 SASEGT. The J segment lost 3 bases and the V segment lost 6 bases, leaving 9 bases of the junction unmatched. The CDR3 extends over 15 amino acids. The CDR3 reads CASSWRTGGHTEAFF. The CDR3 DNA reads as TGTGCCAGCAGCTGGCGAACAGGGGGGCACACTGAAGCTTTCTTT.

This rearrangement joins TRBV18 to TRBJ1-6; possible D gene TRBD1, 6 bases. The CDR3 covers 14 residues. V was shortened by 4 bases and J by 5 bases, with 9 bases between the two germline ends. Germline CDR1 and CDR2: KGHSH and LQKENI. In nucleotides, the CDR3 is TGTGCCAGCTCACGCCGACAGGATAATTCACCCCTCCACTTT. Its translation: CASSRRQDNSPLHF.

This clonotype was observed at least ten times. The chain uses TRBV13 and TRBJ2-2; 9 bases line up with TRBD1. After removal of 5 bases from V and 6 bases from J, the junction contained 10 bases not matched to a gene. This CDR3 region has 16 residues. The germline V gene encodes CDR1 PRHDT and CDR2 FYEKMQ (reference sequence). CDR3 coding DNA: TGTGCCAGCAGCGATTACAGGGGGCCCGCCCCCGGGGAGCTGTTTTTT. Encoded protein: CASSDYRGPAPGELFF.

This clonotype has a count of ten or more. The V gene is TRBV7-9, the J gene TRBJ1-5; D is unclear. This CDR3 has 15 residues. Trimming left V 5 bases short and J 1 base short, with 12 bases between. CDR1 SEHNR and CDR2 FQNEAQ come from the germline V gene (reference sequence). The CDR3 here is CASSRGAWSNQPQHF. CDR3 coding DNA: TGTGCCAGCAGCCGGGGAGCCTGGAGCAATCAGCCCCAGCATTTT.

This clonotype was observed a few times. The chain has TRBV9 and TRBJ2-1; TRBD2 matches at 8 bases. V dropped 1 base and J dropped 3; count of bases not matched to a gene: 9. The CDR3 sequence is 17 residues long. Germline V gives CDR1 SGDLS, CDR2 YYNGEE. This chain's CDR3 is CASSVSGAGGFYNEQFF. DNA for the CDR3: TGTGCCAGCAGCGTAAGCGGGGCGGGGGGTTTCTACAATGAGCAGTTCTTC.

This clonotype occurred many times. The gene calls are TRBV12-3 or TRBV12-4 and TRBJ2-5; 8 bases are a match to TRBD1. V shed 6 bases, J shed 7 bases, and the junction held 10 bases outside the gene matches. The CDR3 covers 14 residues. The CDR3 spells CASSRRQGSGTQYF. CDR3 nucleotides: TGTGCCAGCAGCCGCAGACAGGGGAGCGGGACCCAGTACTTC.

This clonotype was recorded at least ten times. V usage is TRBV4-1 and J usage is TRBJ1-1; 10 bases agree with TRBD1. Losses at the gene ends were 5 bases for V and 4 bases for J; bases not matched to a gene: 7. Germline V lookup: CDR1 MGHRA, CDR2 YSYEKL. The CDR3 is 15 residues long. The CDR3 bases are TGCGCCAGCAGCACAGGACAGGGGGTAATCACTGAAGCTTTCTTT. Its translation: CASSTGQGVITEAFF.

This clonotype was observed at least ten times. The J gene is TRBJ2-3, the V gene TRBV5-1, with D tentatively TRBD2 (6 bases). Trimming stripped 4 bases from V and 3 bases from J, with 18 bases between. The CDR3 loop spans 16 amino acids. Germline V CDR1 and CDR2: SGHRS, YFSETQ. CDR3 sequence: CASSQIPGRGTDTQYF. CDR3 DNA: TGCGCCAGCAGCCAGATCCCGGGACGGGGGACAGATACGCAGTATTTT.

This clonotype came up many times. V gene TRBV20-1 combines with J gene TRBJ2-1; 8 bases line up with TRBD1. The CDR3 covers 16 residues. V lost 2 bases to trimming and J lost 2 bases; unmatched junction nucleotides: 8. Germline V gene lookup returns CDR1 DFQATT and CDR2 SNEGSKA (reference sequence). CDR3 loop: CSARHTPTGAYNEQFF. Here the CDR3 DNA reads TGCAGTGCTAGACACACACCGACAGGGGCCTACAATGAGCAGTTCTTC.

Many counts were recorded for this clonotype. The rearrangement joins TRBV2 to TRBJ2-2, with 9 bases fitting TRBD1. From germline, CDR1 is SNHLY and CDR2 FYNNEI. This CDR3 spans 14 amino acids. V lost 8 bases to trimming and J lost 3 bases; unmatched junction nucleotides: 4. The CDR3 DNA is TGTGCCAGCGGGGGACAGGGTGACACCGGGGAGCTGTTTTTT. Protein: CASGGQGDTGELFF.

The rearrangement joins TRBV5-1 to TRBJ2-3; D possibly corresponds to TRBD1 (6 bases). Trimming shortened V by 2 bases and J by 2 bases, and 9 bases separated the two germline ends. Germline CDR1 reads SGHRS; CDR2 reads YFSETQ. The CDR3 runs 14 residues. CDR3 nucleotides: TGCGCCAGCAGCTTTACAGGGACCACAGATACGCAGTATTTT. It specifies CASSFTGTTDTQYF.

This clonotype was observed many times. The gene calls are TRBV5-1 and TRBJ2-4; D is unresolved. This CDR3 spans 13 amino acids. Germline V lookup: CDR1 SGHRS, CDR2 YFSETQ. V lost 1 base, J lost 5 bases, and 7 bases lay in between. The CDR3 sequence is CASSLNGENIQYF. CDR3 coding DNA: TGCGCCAGCAGCTTGAACGGAGAAAACATTCAGTACTTC.

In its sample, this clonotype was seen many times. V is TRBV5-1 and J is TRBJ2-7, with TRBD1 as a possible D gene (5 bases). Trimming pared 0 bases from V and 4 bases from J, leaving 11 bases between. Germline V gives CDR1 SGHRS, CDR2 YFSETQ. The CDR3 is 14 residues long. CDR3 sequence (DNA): TGCGCCAGCAGCTTGGCTGGCAGGGTTTACGAGCAGTACTTC. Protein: CASSLAGRVYEQYF. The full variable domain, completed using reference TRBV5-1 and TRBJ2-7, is KAGVTQTPRYLIKTRGQQVTLSCSPISGHRSVSWYQQTPGQGLQFLFEYFSETQRNKGNFPGRFSGRQFSNSRSEMNVSTLELGDSALYLCASSLAGRVYEQYFGPGTRLTVT.

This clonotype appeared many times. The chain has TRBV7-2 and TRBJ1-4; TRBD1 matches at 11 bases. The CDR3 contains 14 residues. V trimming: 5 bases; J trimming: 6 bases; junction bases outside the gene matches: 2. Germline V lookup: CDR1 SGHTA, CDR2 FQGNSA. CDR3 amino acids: CASSVGQGDEKLFF. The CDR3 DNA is TGTGCCAGCAGCGTGGGACAGGGGGATGAAAAACTGTTTTTT.

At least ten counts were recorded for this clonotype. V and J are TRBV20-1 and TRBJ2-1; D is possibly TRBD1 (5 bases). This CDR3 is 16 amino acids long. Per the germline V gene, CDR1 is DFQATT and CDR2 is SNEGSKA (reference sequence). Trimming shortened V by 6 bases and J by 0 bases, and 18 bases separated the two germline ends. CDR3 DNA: TGCAGTGCCCCAAGTCACAGGTACAGCTCCTACAATGAGCAGTTCTTC. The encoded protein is CSAPSHRYSSYNEQFF.

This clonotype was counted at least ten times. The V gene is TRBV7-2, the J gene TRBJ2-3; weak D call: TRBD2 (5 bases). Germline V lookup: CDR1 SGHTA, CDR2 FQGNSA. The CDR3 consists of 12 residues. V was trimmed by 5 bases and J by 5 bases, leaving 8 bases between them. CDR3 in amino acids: CASSPEGDTQYF. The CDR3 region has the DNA TGTGCCAGCAGCCCCGAGGGAGATACGCAGTATTTT.

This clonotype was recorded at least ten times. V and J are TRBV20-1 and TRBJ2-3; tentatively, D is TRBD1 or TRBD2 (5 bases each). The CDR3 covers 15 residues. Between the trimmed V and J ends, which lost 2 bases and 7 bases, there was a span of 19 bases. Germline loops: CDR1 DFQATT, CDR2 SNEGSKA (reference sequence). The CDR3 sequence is CSARRTGALGNTQYF. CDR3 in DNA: TGCAGTGCTAGAAGAACCGGGGCCCTGGGAAATACGCAGTATTTT.

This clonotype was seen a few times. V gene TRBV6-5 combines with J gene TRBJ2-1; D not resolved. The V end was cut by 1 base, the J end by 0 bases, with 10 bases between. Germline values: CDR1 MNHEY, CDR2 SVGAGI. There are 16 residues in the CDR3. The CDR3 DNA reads TGTGCCAGCAGTTACTTTTTGCGGAGCTCCTACAATGAGCAGTTCTTC. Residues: CASSYFLRSSYNEQFF.

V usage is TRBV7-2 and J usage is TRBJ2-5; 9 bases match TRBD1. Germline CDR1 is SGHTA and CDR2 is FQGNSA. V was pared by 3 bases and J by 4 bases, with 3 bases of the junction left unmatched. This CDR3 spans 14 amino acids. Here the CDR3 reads CASSFGTGLETQYF. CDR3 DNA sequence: TGTGCCAGCAGCTTCGGGACAGGGCTAGAGACCCAGTACTTC.

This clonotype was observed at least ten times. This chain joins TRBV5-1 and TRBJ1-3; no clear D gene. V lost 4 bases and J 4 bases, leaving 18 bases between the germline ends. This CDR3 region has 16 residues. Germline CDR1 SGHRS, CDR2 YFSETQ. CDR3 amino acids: CASSPFSGTVGNTIYF. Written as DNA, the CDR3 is TGCGCCAGCAGCCCCTTTTCGGGCACCGTCGGAAACACCATATATTTT.

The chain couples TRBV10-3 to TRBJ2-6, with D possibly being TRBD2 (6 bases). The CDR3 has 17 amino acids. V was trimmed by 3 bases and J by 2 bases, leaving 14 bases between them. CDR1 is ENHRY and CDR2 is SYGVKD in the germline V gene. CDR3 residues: CAISEFSGFPGANVLTF. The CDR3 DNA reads TGTGCCATCAGTGAATTTAGCGGCTTTCCTGGGGCCAACGTCCTGACTTTC.

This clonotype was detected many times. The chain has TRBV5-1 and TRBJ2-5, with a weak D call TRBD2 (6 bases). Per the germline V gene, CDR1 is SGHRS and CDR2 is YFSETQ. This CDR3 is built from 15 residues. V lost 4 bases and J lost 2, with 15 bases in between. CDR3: CASSVSRGKQETQYF. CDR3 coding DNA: TGCGCCAGCAGCGTAAGCCGGGGGAAACAAGAGACCCAGTACTTC.

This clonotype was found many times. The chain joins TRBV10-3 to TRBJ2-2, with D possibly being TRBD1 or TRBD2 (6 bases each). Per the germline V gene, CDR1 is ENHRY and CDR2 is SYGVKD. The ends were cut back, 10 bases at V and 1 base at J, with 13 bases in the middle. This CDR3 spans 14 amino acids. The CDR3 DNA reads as TGTGCCACCGGAGGGGGTGTGAACACCGGGGAGCTGTTTTTT. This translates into CATGGGVNTGELFF.

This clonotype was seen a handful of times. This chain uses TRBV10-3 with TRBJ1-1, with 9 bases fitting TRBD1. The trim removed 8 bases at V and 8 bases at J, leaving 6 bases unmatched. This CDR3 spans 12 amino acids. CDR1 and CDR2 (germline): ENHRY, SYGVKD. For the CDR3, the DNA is TGTGCCATCTCTGACAGGGGGGGCGAAGCTTTCTTT. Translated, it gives CAISDRGGEAFF.

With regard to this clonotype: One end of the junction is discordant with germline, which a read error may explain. The CDR3 sequence is CASSPGGSYTSPLHF. The DNA for the CDR3 is TGTGCCAGCTCACCAGGGGGCTCCTATACTTCACCCCTCCACTTT. The chain is built from TRBV18 and TRBJ1-6; a weak D match, TRBD1 (6 bases). The CDR3 is 15 residues long. Germline CDR1 KGHSH, CDR2 LQKENI.

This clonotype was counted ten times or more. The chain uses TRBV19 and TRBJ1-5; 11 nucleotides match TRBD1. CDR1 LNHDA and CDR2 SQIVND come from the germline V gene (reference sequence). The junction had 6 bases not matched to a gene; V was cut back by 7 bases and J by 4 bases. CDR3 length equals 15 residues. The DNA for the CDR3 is TGTGCCAGTAACCTATGGGACAGGGGGAATCAGCCCCAGCATTTT. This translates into CASNLWDRGNQPQHF. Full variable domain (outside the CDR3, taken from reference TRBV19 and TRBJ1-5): DGGITQSPKYLFRKEGQNVTLSCEQNLNHDAMYWYRQDPGQGLRLIYYSQIVNDFQKGDIAEGYSVSREKKESFPLTVTSAQKNPTAFYLCASNLWDRGNQPQHFGDGTRLSIL.